The source of this T cell receptor (beta chain) is a study of blood T cell repertoires in COVID-19. Study-wide context: Spain, Italy and the United States supplied samples that represented acute and convalescent COVID-19. From T cells, B-cell-depleted T cells, or PBMCs came the material, which was cDNA or gDNA.

Per the original data handling: For nucleated cells, counts were estimated from reference gene primer amplification. Profiling relied on immunoSEQ multiplex PCR, and the TCRdb table lists in-frame clones only, not all of them. V, J and clone size are those of that table, while D and trimming were read from the DNA. The sample yields over 150,000 clones, 84% seen once. The CDR3 loop spans 14 amino acids. The V gene's germline CDR1 is SGHRS and CDR2 YFSETQ. Trimming took 0 bases from V and 9 from J, leaving 16 bases between them. J is TRBJ2-7 and V is TRBV5-1, with D possibly matching TRBD1 (5 bases). The sequence was obtained from a human donor in a cohort sampled during active COVID-19. The sequencing input was peripheral blood. The CDR3 coding sequence is TGCGCCAGCAGCTTGGGACAGTCCCTGGAAGGGCAGTACTTC. Residues: CASSLGQSLEGQYF.